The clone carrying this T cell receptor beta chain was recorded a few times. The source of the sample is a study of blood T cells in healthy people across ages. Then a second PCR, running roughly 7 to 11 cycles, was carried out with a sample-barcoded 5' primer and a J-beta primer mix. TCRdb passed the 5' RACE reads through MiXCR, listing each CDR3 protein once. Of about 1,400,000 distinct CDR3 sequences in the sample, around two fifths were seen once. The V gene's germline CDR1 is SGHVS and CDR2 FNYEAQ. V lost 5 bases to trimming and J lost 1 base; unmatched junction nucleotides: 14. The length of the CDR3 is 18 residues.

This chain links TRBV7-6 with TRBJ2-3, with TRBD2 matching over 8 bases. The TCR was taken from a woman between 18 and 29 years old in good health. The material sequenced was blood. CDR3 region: CASSLRWSGGLGTDTQYF. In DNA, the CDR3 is TGTGCCAGCAGCCTACGGTGGTCGGGGGGGCTCGGCACAGATACGCAGTATTTT.